The 2 T cell receptor beta chains in this list originate from one sample, sequenced in a study of identical twins. TCRdb re-analysed the 5' RACE reads in MiXCR, keeping a single row per CDR3 protein. The repertoire holds 450,000 or so distinct CDR3 sequences, with around 24% as singletons. These data were likewise used in another study, on T cells expressing NK-cell markers.

Material for sequencing was CD4+ T cells sorted from blood. The receptors shown here come from a young woman in good health.

The chain joins TRBV9 to TRBJ2-1; TRBD2 aligns across 8 bases. CDR1 and CDR2 (germline): SGDLS, YYNGEE. V lost 0 bases and J lost 7; bases outside the gene matches: 6. The CDR3 length is 15 residues. In DNA form, the CDR3 reads TGTGCCAGCAGCGTAGCCGGGGGGGCTGGTAATGAGCAGTTCTTC. It encodes CASSVAGGAGNEQFF.

This clonotype was seen a handful of times. The V call is TRBV20-1, the J call TRBJ1-6; D might be TRBD1 (6 bases). Germline V CDR1 and CDR2: DFQATT, SNEGSKA (reference sequence). V lost 5 bases to trimming and J lost 9 bases, with 11 bases between them. CDR3 size: 12 residues. The CDR3 DNA reads TGCAGTGCTCCCCTCAGGGGTTCACCCCTCCACTTT. This encodes CSAPLRGSPLHF.